This TCR beta chain was recorded in a study of shared clonotypes between healthy human individuals. As for the study in general: Three CD4 naive, three CD4 memory, two CD8 naive and one CD8 memory plate were used per donor. Study results and caveats: Naive subsets generally had larger estimated richness than memory subsets. With few donors, the genetic and exposure-history diversity represented was limited.

Germline CDR1 and CDR2: MNHEY and SMNVEV (reference sequence). Trimming pared 6 bases from V and 7 bases from J, leaving 16 bases between. The CDR3 extends over 13 amino acids. Cells designated naive CD8 were CD45RO-negative and were positively selected for CCR7, with terminally differentiated effector memory CD45RA+ cells excluded. Every donor, a Caucasian adult, lived in Nashville, Tennessee. On this clone: Antigen specificity is unknown.

The table came from immunoSEQ multiplex PCR; TCRdb's copy has only in-frame clones and leaves some out. Among 750,000 to 1,000,000 clones, approximately 92% were seen once, and the ten largest hold 24%. The source of this sequence is a man between 25 and 39 years old in good health. The V gene is TRBV27, the J gene TRBJ2-7; D is undetermined. The sample comprised naive CD8+ T cells sorted from blood. CDR3 sequence (DNA): TGTGCCAGCAGCAAAACCTCAACGGGTGAGCAGTACTTC. It yields the protein CASSKTSTGEQYF.